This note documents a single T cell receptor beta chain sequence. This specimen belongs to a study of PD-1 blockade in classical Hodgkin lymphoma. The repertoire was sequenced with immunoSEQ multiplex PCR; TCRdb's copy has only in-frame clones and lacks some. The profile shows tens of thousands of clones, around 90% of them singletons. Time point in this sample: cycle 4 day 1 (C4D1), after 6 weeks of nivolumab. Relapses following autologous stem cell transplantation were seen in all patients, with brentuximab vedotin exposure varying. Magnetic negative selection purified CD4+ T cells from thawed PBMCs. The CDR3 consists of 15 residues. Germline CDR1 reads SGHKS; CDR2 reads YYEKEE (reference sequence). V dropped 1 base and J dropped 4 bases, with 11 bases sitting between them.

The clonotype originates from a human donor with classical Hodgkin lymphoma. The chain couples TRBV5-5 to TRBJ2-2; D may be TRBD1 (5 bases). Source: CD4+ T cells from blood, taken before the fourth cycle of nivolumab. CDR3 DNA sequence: TGTGCCAGCAGCTTGATAGCAGGGCCCACCGGGGAGCTGTTTTTT. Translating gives CASSLIAGPTGELFF. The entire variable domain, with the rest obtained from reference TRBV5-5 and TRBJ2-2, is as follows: DAGVTQSPTHLIKTRGQQVTLRCSPISGHKSVSWYQQVLGQGPQFIFQYYEKEERGRGNFPDRFSARQFPNYSSELNVNALLLGDSALYLCASSLIAGPTGELFFGEGSRLTVL.